These 8 T cell receptor beta chains came from one sample sequenced in a study of shared clonotypes between healthy human individuals. Method: immunoSEQ multiplex PCR; TCRdb's copy keeps in-frame clones and lacks some. The sample yields roughly 640,000 clones, 95% to 98% seen once. Sample: naive CD4+ T cells sorted from blood. Subset reported: CD45RA+ positively selected. These receptors were obtained from a woman in her twenties or thirties in good health.

The chain has TRBV19 and TRBJ2-1, with 12 positions matching TRBD2. V trimming: 2 bases; J trimming: 7 bases; junction bases outside the gene matches: 9. The CDR3 has 17 residues. Germline V gene lookup returns CDR1 LNHDA and CDR2 SQIVND (reference sequence). CDR3 nucleotide sequence: TGTGCCAGTAGTATAAGTTTGCTACTAGCGGGAGGTAATGAGCAGTTCTTC. Amino acids: CASSISLLLAGGNEQFF.

The chain uses TRBV18 and TRBJ1-2, with 10 nucleotides matching TRBD1. Trimming took 5 bases from V and 9 from J; bases not matched to a gene: 6. The CDR3 has 13 residues. Germline CDR1 and CDR2: KGHSH and LQKENI. CDR3: CASSRDRGFRYTF. The CDR3 region has the DNA TGTGCCAGCTCAAGGGACAGGGGCTTTCGCTACACCTTC.

This chain connects TRBV14 to TRBJ2-3, with TRBD1 as a possible D gene (6 bases). The V gene's germline CDR1 is SGHDN and CDR2 FVKESK. V was cut by 3 bases and J by 5 bases, with 21 bases left in between. The CDR3 is 17 residues long. For the CDR3, the DNA is TGTGCCAGCAGCCAGAACCTGGGGGCGCTGAAACTAGATACGCAGTATTTT. Translating it yields CASSQNLGALKLDTQYF.

The V call is TRBV28, the J call TRBJ1-1; 9 bases are shared with TRBD1. The CDR3 contains 15 residues. Germline lookup yields CDR1 MDHEN and CDR2 SYDVKM. With 8 bases clipped from V and 0 bases from J, the junction kept 7 bases outside the gene matches. The CDR3 DNA reads TGTGCCAGCCGGGACAGGGATTTCATGAACACTGAAGCTTTCTTT. It codes for CASRDRDFMNTEAFF.

The chain employs TRBV5-6 and TRBJ2-5, with D tentatively TRBD2 (6 bases). V dropped 0 bases and J dropped 11 bases, with 20 bases sitting between them. There are 15 residues in the CDR3. Germline V gene sequence: CDR1 SGHDT, CDR2 YYEEEE. The CDR3 sequence: CASSLGLAKFGEQYF. The CDR3 region has the DNA TGTGCCAGCAGCTTGGGGCTAGCGAAATTTGGGGAGCAGTACTTC.

This clone has only a few counts. The chain is built from TRBV30 and TRBJ1-1; D call uncertain. The CDR3 consists of 13 residues. Germline lookup yields CDR1 GTSNPN and CDR2 SVGIG (reference sequence). V shed 0 bases and J shed 3 bases, with 8 bases lying between them. The CDR3 is CAWSVGFYTEAFF. CDR3 DNA sequence: TGTGCCTGGAGTGTAGGGTTTTACACTGAAGCTTTCTTT.

J is TRBJ2-3 and V is TRBV25-1; 7 nucleotides align to TRBD2. The CDR3 is 17 residues long. Germline values: CDR1 MGHDK, CDR2 SYGVNS. The trim removed 4 bases at V and 0 bases at J, leaving 10 bases unmatched. The CDR3 is CASSGQRARGSTDTQYF. CDR3 DNA sequence: TGTGCCAGCAGTGGCCAGAGGGCGCGGGGGAGCACAGATACGCAGTATTTT.

The chain joins TRBV5-1 to TRBJ2-7, with 11 positions matching TRBD1. Germline CDR1 and CDR2: SGHRS and YFSETQ. This CDR3 is built from 14 residues. Trimming removed 3 bases from V and 5 bases from J; junction bases left unmatched: 4. The CDR3 loop is CASSYRDRGDEQYF. The CDR3 DNA follows: TGCGCCAGCAGCTACCGGGACAGGGGGGACGAGCAGTACTTC.